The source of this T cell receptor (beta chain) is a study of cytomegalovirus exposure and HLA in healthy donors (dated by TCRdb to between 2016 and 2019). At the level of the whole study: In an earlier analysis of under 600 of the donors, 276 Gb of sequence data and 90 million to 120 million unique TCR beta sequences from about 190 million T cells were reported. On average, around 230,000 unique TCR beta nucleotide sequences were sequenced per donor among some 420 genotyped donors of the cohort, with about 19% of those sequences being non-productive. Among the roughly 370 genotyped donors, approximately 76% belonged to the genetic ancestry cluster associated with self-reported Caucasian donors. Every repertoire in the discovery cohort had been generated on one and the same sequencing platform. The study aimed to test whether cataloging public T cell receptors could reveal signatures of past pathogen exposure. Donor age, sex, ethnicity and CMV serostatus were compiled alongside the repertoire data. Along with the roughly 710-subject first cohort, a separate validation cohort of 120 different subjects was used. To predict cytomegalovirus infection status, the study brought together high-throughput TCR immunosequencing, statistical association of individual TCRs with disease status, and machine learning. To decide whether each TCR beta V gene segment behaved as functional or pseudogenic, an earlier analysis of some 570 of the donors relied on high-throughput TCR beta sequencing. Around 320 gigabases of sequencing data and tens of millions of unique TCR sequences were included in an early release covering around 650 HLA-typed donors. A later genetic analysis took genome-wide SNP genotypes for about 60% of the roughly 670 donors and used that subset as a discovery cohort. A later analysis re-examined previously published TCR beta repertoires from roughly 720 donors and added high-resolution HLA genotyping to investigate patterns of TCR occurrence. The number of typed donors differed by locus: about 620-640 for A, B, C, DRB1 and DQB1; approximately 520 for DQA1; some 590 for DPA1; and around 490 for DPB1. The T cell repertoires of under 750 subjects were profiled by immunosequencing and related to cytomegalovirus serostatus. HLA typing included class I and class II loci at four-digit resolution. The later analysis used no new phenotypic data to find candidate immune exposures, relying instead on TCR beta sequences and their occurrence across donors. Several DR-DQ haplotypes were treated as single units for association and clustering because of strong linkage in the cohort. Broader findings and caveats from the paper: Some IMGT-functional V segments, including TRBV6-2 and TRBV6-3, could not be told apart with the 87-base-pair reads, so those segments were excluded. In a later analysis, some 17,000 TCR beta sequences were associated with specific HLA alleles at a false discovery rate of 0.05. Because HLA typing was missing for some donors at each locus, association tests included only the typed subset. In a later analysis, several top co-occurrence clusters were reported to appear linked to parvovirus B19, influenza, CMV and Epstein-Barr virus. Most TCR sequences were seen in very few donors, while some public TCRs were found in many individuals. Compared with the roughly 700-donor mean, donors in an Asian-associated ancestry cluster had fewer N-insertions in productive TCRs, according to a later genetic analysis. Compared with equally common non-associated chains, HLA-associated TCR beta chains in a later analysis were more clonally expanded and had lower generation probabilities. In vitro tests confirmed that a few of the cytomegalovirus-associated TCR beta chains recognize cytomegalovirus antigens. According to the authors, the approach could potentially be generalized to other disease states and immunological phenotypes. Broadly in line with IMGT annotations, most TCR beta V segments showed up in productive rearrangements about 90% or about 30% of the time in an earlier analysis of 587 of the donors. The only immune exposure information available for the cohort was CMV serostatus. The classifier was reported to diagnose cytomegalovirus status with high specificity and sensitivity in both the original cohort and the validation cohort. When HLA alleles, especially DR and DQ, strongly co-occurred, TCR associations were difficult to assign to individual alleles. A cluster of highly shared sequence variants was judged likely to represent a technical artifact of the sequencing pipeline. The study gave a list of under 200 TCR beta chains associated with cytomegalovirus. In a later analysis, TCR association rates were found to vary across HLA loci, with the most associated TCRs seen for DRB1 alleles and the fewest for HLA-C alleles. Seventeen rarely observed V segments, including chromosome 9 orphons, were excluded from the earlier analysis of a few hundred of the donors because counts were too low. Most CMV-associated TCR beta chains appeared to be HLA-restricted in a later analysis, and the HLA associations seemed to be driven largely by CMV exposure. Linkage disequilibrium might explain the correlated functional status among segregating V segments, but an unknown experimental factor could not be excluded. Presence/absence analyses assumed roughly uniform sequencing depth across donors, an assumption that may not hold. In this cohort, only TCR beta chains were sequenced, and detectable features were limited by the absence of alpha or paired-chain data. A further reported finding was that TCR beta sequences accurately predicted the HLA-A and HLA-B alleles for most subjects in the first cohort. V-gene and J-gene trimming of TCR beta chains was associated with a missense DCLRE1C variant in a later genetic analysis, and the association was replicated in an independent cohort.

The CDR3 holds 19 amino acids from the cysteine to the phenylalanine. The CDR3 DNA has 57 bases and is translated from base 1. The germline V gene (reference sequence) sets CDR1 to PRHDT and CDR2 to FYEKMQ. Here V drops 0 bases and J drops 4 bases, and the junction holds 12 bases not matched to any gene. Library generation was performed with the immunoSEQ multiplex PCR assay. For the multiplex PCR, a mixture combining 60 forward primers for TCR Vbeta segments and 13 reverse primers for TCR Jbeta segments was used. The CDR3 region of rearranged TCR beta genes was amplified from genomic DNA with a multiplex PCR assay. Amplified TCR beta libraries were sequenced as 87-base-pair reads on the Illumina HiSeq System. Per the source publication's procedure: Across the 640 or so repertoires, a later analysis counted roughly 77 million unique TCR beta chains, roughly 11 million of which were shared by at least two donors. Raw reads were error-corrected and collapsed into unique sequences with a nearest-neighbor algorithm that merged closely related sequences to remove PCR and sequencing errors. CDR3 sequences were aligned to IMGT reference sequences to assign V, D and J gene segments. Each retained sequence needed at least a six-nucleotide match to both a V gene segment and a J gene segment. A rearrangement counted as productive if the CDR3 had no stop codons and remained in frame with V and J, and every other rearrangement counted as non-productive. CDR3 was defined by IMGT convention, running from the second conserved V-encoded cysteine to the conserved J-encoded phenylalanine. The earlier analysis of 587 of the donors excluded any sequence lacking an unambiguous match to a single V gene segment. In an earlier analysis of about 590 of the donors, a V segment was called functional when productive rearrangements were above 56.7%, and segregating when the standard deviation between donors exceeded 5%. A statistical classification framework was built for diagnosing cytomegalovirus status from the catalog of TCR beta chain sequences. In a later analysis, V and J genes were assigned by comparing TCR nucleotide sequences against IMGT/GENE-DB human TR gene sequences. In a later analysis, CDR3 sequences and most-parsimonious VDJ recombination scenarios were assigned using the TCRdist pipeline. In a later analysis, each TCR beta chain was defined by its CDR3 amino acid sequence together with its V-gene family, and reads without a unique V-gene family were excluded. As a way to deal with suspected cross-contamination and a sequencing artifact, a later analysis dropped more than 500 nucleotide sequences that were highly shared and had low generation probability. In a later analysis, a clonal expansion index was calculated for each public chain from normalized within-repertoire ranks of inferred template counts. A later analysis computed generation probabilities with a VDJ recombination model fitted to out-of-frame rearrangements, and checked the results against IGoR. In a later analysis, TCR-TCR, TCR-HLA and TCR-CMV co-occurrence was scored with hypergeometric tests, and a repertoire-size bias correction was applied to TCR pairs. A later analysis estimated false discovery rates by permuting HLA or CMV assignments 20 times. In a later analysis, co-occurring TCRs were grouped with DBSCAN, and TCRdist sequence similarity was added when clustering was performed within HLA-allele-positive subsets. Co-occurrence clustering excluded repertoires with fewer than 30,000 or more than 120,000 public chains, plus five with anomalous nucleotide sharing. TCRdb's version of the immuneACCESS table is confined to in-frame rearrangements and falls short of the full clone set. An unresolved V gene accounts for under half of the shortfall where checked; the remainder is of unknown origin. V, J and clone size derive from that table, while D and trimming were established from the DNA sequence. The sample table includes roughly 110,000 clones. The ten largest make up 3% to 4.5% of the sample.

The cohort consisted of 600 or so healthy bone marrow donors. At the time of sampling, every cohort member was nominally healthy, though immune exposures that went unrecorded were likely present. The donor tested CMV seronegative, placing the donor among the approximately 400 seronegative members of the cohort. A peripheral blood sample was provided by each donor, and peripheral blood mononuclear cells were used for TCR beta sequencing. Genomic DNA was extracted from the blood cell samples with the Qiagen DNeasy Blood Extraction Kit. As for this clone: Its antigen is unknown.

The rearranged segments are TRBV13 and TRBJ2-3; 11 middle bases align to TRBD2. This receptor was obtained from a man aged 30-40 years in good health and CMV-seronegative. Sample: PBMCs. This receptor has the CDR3 CASSLGTPLAGGLSDTQYF. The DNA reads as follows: TGTGCCAGCAGCTTAGGAACCCCCCTAGCGGGGGGCTTATCAGATACGCAGTATTTT.